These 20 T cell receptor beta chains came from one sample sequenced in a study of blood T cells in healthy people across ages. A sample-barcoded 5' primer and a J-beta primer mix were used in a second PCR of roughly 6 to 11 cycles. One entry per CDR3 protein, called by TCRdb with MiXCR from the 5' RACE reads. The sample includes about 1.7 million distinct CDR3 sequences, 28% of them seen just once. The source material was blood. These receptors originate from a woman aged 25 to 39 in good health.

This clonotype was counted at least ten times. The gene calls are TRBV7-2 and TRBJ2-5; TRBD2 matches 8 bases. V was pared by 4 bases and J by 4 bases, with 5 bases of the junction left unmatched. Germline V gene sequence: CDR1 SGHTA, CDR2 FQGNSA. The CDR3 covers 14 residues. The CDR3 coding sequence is TGTGCCAGCAGCTCGGGACGGGAGGGAGAGACCCAGTACTTC. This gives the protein CASSSGREGETQYF.

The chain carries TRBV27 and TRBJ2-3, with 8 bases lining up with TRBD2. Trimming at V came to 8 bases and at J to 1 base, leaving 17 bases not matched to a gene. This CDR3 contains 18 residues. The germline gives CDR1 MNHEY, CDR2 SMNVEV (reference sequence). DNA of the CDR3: TGTGCCAGCGGCTTTGGAGCGGGAGACTACGCGGGCACAGATACGCAGTATTTT. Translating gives CASGFGAGDYAGTDTQYF.

The CDR3 region is CASSSGTGSEKLFF. DNA of the CDR3: TGCGCCAGCAGCTCCGGGACAGGGAGCGAAAAACTGTTTTTT. The chain uses TRBV5-1 and TRBJ1-4; 9 bases fit TRBD1. CDR1 is SGHRS and CDR2 is YFSETQ in the germline V gene. V lost 3 bases and J lost 8; bases outside the gene matches: 5. The CDR3 covers 14 residues.

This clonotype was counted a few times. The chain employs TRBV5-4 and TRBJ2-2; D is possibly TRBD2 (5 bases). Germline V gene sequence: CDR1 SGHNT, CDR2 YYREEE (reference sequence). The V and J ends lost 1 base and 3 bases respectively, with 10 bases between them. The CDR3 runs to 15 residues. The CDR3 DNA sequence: TGTGCCAGCAGCTTGCCGGGGTTGCACACCGGGGAGCTGTTTTTT. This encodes CASSLPGLHTGELFF.

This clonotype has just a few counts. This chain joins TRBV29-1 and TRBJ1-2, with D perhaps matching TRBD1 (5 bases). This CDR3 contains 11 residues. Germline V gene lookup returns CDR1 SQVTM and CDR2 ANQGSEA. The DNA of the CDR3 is TGCAAGGGTGGTTCCAGGGACGGCTACACCTTC. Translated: CKGGSRDGYTF.

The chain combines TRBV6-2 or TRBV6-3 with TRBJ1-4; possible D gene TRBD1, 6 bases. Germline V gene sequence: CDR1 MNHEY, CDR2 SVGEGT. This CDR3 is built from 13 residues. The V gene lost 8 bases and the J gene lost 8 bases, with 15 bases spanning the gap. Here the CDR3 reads CASGTGWQEKLFF. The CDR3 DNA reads TGTGCCAGCGGTACAGGGTGGCAAGAAAAACTGTTTTTT.

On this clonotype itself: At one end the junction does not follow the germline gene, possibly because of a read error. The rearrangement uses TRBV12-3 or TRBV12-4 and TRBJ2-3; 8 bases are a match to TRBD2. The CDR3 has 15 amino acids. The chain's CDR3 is CASSSLTSVFYTQYF. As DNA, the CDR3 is TGTGCCAGTAGTTCCCTGACTAGCGTATTTTATACGCAGTATTTT.

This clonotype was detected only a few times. CDR3 in amino acids: CASSPLGTGKINYGYTF. DNA for the CDR3: TGTGCCAGCTCTCCTTTGGGAACAGGGAAGATTAACTATGGCTACACCTTC. This chain connects TRBV18 to TRBJ1-2; D may be TRBD1 (6 bases). Trimming took off 6 bases at V and 1 base at J, with 21 bases between the two ends. CDR3 length: 17 residues. CDR1 and CDR2 from the germline V gene are KGHSH and LQKENI.

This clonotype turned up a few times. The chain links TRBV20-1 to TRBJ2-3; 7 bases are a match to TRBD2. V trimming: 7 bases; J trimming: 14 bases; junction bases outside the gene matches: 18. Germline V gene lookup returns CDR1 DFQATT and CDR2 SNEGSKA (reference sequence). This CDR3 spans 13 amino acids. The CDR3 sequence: CSGLPLQAGILYF. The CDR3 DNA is TGCAGTGGCCTACCACTCCAAGCGGGAATCCTGTATTTT.

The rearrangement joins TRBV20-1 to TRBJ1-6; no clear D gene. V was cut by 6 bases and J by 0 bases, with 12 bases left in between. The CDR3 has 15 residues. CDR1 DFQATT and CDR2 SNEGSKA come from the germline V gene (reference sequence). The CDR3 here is CSAPSRSSYNSPLHF. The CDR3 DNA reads TGCAGTGCCCCGTCCCGGAGCTCCTATAATTCACCCCTCCACTTT.

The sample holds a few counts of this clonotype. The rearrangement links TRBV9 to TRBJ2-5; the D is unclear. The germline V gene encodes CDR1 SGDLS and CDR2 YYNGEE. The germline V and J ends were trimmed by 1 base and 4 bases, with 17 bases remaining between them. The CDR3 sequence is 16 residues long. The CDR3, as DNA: TGTGCCAGCAGCGTACAAGGGAAGAATTTCGGAGAGACCCAGTACTTC. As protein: CASSVQGKNFGETQYF.

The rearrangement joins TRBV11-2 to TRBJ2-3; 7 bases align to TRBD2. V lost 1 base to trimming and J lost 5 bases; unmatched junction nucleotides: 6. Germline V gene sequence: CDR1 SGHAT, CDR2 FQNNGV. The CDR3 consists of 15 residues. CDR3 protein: CASSLGGRARDTQYF. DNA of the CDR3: TGTGCCAGCAGCTTAGGTGGGAGGGCCAGAGATACGCAGTATTTT.

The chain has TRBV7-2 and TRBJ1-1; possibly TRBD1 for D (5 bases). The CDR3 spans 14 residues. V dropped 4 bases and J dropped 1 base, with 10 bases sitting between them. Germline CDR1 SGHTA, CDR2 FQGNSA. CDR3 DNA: TGTGCCAGCAGCTCGTGGGGGAAGAACACTGAAGCTTTCTTT. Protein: CASSSWGKNTEAFF.

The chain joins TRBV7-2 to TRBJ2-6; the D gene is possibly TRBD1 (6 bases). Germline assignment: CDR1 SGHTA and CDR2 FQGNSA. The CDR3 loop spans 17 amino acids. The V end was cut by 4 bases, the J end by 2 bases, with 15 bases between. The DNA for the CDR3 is TGTGCCAGCAGCTCCAAAGGGACAAGGGCTGGGGCCAACGTCCTGACTTTC. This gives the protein CASSSKGTRAGANVLTF.

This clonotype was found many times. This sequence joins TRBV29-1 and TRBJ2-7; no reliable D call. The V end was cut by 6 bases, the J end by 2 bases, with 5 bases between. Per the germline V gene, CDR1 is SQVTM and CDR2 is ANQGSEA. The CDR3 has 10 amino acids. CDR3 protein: CSVATYEQYF. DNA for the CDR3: TGCAGCGTGGCCACCTACGAGCAGTACTTC.

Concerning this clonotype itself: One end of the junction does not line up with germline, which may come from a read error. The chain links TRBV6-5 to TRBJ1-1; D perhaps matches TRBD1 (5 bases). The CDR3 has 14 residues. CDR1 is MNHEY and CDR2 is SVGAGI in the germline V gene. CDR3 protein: CACSQGRLNTEAFF. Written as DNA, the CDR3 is TGTGCCTGCAGTCAGGGACGCCTGAACACTGAAGCTTTCTTT.

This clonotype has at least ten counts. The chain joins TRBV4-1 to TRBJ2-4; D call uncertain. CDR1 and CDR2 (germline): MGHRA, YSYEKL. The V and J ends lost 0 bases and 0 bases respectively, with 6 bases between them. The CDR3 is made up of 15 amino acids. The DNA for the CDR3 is TGCGCCAGCAGCCAAGACTATCTAGCCAAAAACATTCAGTACTTC. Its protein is CASSQDYLAKNIQYF.

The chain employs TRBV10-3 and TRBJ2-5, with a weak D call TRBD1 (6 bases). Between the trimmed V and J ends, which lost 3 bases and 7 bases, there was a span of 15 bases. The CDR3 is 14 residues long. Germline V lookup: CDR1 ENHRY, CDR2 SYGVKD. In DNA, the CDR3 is TGTGCCATCAGTGACCAGGGGACGCCTGCGACCCAGTACTTC. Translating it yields CAISDQGTPATQYF.

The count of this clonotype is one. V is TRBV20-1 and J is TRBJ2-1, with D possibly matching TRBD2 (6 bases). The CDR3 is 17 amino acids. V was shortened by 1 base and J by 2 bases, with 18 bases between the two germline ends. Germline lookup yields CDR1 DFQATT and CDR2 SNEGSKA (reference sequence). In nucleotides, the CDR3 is TGCAGTGCTAGAGTCCAGGTCAACGGGAGAGCCTACAATGAGCAGTTCTTC. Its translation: CSARVQVNGRAYNEQFF.

In DNA, the CDR3 is TGCAGCGTTTCCCCGGGAGGGGCCAACTGGACCTACGAGCAGTACTTC. Translation: CSVSPGGANWTYEQYF. J is TRBJ2-7 and V is TRBV29-1; TRBD2 matches 8 bases. The CDR3 length is 16 residues. The V gene end was trimmed by 5 bases and the J gene end by 2 bases; junction bases not matched to a gene: 14. The germline CDR1 and CDR2 sequences are SQVTM and ANQGSEA.